The subject of this entry is one T cell receptor (beta chain). Donors in the study were healthy people who gave bone marrow. The sample belongs to a study of cytomegalovirus exposure and HLA in healthy donors. PCR was performed using 60 Vbeta and 13 Jbeta primers. Some clones are missing from TCRdb's copy, which holds only in-frame ones; the method was immunoSEQ multiplex PCR. The sample contains about 140,000 clones, 75% to 90% of which appear only once. The CDR3 extends over 14 amino acids. Germline CDR1 MNHEY, CDR2 SVGAGI. With 6 bases removed from V and 0 bases from J, the gap between germline ends came to 11 bases.

The chain joins TRBV6-5 to TRBJ1-1; D may be TRBD1 (5 bases). The TCR comes from a female donor in good health and CMV-seronegative. The sequenced sample was PBMCs. Here the CDR3 DNA reads TGTGCCAGCAGGCCCGACAGATTGAACACTGAAGCTTTCTTT. Translating gives CASRPDRLNTEAFF.